A selection of T cell receptor beta chains follows, all from one sample in a study of T cell responses to AZD1222 COVID-19 vaccine. Repertoires were generated with immunoSEQ multiplex PCR, while TCRdb's copy carries only in-frame clones and drops some. The table includes 90,000 to 150,000 clones, roughly 90% detected once. This sample comprised peripheral blood, obtained on day 0 of AZD1222 vaccination. These receptors originate from an adult in good health. Both conserved end residues are part of each CDR3. Fields, in order: J gene, D gene, clone size, V gene, CDR3 protein, CDR3 DNA. D genes are given only for firm matches. A clone size is listed for some rows: how often the clone was seen (once, few, many), or a class if it is expanded.

TRBJ2-7,-,once,TRBV6-5,CASSRANGYEQYF,TGTGCCAGCAGTCGGGCGAATGGCTACGAGCAGTACTTC
TRBJ2-4,-,-,TRBV5-1,CASTPNPGTNIQYF,TGCGCCAGCACCCCGAACCCCGGGACGAACATTCAGTACTTC
TRBJ2-3,TRBD1,-,TRBV29-1,CSVEGQGADTQYF,TGCAGCGTTGAAGGCCAGGGGGCGGATACGCAGTATTTT
TRBJ1-2,-,-,TRBV9,CASSVGGYSYGYTF,TGTGCCAGCAGCGTAGGGGGGTATTCCTATGGCTACACCTTC
TRBJ2-1,TRBD2,-,TRBV7-8,CASSLAAGGYNEQFF,TGTGCCAGCAGCTTAGCGGCGGGGGGGTACAATGAGCAGTTCTTC
TRBJ2-7,-,-,TRBV29-1,CSVVALEKGYEQYF,TGCAGCGTCGTCGCTCTGGAAAAAGGGTACGAGCAGTACTTC
TRBJ1-1,-,-,TRBV5-6,CASSLGAWNTEAFF,TGTGCCAGCAGCTTGGGGGCATGGAACACTGAAGCTTTCTTT
TRBJ1-3,-,-,TRBV3-1/TRBV3-2,CASRLGTAPGDTIYF,TGTGCCAGCAGGCTCGGGACGGCGCCGGGAGACACCATATATTTT
TRBJ1-2,TRBD1,-,TRBV6-5,CASSYSRQGTYGYTF,TGTGCCAGCAGTTACTCCCGACAGGGGACCTATGGCTACACCTTC
TRBJ1-3,-,once,TRBV7-2,CASSLRGRSGNTIYF,TGTGCCAGCAGCTTGCGGGGGCGCTCTGGAAACACCATATATTTT
TRBJ1-5,-,-,TRBV12-5,CASGPDVDQPQHF,TGTGCTAGTGGCCCGGACGTGGATCAGCCCCAGCATTTT
TRBJ2-3,-,few,TRBV5-1,CASSFAPVLYTQYF,TGCGCCAGCAGCTTTGCCCCGGTTCTTTATACGCAGTATTTT
TRBJ2-7,TRBD1,-,TRBV5-1,CASSLVQGEYEQYF,TGCGCCAGCAGCTTGGTGCAGGGGGAATACGAGCAGTACTTC
TRBJ2-7,TRBD1,-,TRBV11-2,CASSRQGIPGEQYF,TGTGCCAGCAGCCGACAGGGCATTCCCGGCGAGCAGTACTTC
TRBJ2-7,-,-,TRBV10-3,CAISISDRVGYEQYF,TGTGCCATCAGTATCTCTGATCGGGTCGGCTACGAGCAGTACTTC
TRBJ1-4,-,-,TRBV2,CASTRGAVEKLFF,TGTGCCAGCACTCGGGGGGCGGTTGAAAAACTGTTTTTT
TRBJ2-7,-,-,TRBV6-1,CASSEAALGWHNF,TGTGCCAGCAGTGAAGCGGCCCTCGGGTGGCACAACTTC
TRBJ1-1,-,-,TRBV5-4,CASSSPLGGNTEAFF,TGTGCCAGCAGCTCCCCTTTGGGGGGGAACACTGAAGCTTTCTTT
TRBJ2-5,-,-,TRBV18,CASSPSDRTSYF,TGTGCCAGCTCACCGAGTGACAGAACGAGCTACTTC
TRBJ1-5,TRBD1,-,TRBV3-1/TRBV3-2,CASSLGQGNQPQHF,TGTGCCAGCAGCTTGGGACAGGGGAATCAGCCCCAGCATTTT
TRBJ2-2,-,-,TRBV10-3,CAISEFGTDTGELFF,TGTGCCATCAGTGAGTTCGGAACAGACACCGGGGAGCTGTTTTTT
TRBJ2-1,TRBD2,-,TRBV6-4,CASSDGTSGVNEQFF,TGTGCCAGCAGTGACGGGACTAGCGGGGTTAATGAGCAGTTCTTC
TRBJ1-1,-,-,TRBV3-1/TRBV3-2,CASSQYETREAFF,TGTGCCAGCAGCCAATATGAGACAAGGGAAGCTTTCTTT
TRBJ2-2,-,once,TRBV5-1,CASSYSVNTGELFF,TGCGCCAGCAGCTATAGCGTGAACACCGGGGAGCTGTTTTTT
TRBJ2-3,-,once,TRBV11-2,CASRSTDTQYF,TGTGCCAGCAGGAGCACAGATACGCAGTATTTT
TRBJ2-7,-,-,TRBV27,CASSLTRLGSSYEQYF,TGTGCCAGCAGTTTGACCCGACTCGGTAGCTCCTACGAGCAGTACTTC
TRBJ1-3,-,-,TRBV4-3,CASSQEDFAGNTIYF,TGCGCCAGCAGCCAAGAGGACTTTGCGGGAAACACCATATATTTT
TRBJ1-5,TRBD1,-,TRBV6-2/TRBV6-3,CASSTGQWSNQPQHF,TGTGCCAGCAGTACGGGACAGTGGAGCAATCAGCCCCAGCATTTT
TRBJ1-5,-,once,TRBV6-2/TRBV6-3,CASSLQERPQHF,TGTGCCAGCAGCCTTCAGGAAAGGCCCCAGCATTTT
TRBJ1-2,-,-,TRBV5-1,CASSFPGGYTF,TGCGCCAGCAGTTTCCCTGGAGGCTACACCTTC
TRBJ2-3,-,-,TRBV3-1/TRBV3-2,CASSPTGPVLTDTQYF,TGTGCCAGCAGCCCCACGGGTCCGGTTTTAACAGATACGCAGTATTTT
TRBJ1-5,-,-,TRBV10-3,CAISIDIVQPQHF,TGTGCCATCAGCATCGACATAGTTCAGCCCCAGCATTTT
TRBJ1-1,TRBD1,-,TRBV12-3/TRBV12-4,CASISGGLRAFF,TGTGCCAGCATCTCAGGGGGCCTGAGAGCTTTCTTT
TRBJ2-3,-,-,TRBV5-4,CASRLQGTDTQYF,TGTGCCAGCAGGTTACAGGGCACAGATACGCAGTATTTT
TRBJ1-1,-,-,TRBV25-1,CASQISGWSTEAFF,TGTGCCAGCCAGATCAGCGGGTGGAGCACTGAAGCTTTCTTT
TRBJ2-3,-,-,TRBV9,CASRVGSSYTDTQYF,TGTGCCAGCAGAGTTGGTTCTAGCTATACAGATACGCAGTATTTT
TRBJ2-7,-,-,TRBV2,CASNPGGAGEQYF,TGTGCCAGCAACCCAGGAGGAGCTGGCGAGCAGTACTTC
TRBJ1-2,TRBD1,few,TRBV11-2,CASSVSRTGSYGYTF,TGTGCCAGCAGCGTATCCCGGACAGGGAGCTATGGCTACACCTTC
TRBJ1-1,-,-,TRBV4-1,CASSPLGRRVGTEAFF,TGCGCCAGCAGCCCCCTAGGACGGAGGGTTGGCACTGAAGCTTTCTTT
TRBJ2-7,TRBD1,once,TRBV28,CASSYHRGYEQYF,TGTGCCAGCAGTTATCACAGGGGCTACGAGCAGTACTTC
TRBJ1-1,-,-,TRBV18,CASSGQMNTEAFF,TGTGCCAGCTCCGGACAGATGAACACTGAAGCTTTCTTT